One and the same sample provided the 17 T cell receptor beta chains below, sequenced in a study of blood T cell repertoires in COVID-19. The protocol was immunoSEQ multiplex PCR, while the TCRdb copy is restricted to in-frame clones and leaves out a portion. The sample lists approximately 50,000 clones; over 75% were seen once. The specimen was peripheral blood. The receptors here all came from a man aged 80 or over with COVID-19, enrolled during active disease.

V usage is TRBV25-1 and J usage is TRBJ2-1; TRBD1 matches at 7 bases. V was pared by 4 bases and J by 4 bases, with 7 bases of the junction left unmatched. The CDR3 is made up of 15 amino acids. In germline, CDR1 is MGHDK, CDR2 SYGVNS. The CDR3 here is CASSGQGRVYNEQFF. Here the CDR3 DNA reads TGTGCCAGCAGTGGACAGGGAAGGGTTTACAATGAGCAGTTCTTC. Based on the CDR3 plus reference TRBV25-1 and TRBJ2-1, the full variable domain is EADIYQTPRYLVIGTGKKITLECSQTMGHDKMYWYQQDPGMELHLIHYSYGVNSTEKGDLSSESTVSRIRTEHFPLTLESARPSHTSQYLCASSGQGRVYNEQFFGPGTRLTVL.

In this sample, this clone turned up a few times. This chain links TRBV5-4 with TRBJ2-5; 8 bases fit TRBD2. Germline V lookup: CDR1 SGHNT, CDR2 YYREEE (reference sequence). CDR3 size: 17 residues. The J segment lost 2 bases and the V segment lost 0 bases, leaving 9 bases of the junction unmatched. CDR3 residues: CASSLARLREGQETQYF. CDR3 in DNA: TGTGCCAGCAGCTTGGCCCGTTTACGGGAGGGTCAAGAGACCCAGTACTTC.

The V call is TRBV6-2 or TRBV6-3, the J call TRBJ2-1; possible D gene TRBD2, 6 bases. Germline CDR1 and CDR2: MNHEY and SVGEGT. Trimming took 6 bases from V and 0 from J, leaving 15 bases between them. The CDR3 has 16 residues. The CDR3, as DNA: TGTGCCAGCAGCCCCCTAAACGGGAGCTCCTACAATGAGCAGTTCTTC. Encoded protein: CASSPLNGSSYNEQFF.

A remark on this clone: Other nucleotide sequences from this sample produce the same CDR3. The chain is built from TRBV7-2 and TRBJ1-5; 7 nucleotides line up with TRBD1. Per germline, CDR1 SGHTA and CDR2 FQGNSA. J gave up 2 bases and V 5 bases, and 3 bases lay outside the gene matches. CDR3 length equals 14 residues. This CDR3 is CASSPGTGNQPQHF. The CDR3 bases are TGTGCCAGCAGCCCAGGGACAGGCAATCAGCCCCAGCATTTT.

The CDR3 nucleotides read TGTGCCAGCAGCCAAGAGAGAGGACTAGCGTTCAATGAGCAGTTCTTC. It codes for CASSQERGLAFNEQFF. This rearrangement joins TRBV3-1 (or the pseudogene TRBV3-2) to TRBJ2-1; 9 nucleotides match TRBD2. Per the germline V gene, CDR1 is LGHDT and CDR2 is YNNKEL (reference sequence). V shed 0 bases and J 6 bases; nucleotides not matched to a gene: 6. The CDR3 sequence is 16 residues long.

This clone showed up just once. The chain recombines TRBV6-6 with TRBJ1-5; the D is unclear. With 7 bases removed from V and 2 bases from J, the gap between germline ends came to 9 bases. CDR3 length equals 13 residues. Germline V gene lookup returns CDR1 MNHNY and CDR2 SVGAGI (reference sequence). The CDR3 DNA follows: TGTGCCAGCAAACTACCAGGCAATCAGCCCCAGCATTTT. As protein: CASKLPGNQPQHF.

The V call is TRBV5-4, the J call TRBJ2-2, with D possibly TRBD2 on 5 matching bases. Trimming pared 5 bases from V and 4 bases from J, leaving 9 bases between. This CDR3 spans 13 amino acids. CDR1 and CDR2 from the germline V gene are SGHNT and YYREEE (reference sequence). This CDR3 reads CASSAGLTGELFF. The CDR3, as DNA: TGTGCCAGCAGTGCCGGACTCACCGGGGAGCTGTTTTTT.

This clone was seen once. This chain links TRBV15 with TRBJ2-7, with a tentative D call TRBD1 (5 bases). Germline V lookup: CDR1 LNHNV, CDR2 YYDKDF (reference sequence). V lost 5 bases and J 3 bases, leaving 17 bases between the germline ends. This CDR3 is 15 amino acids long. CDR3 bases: TGTGCCACCAGCCCCCGTAGGGGCTCTTTCTACGAGCAGTACGTC. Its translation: CATSPRRGSFYEQYV.

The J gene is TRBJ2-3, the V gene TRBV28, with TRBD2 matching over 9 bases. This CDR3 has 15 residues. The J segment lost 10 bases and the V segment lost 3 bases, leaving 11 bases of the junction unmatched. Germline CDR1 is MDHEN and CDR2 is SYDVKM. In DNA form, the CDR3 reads TGTGCCAGCAGTTTTGGGCGGGAGGGCTCCCTGGCGCAGTATTTT. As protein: CASSFGREGSLAQYF.

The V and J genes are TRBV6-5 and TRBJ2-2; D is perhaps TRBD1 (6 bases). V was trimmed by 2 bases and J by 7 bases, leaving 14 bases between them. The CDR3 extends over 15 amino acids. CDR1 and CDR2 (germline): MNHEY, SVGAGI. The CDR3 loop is CASSYPIRGGGELFF. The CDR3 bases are TGTGCCAGCAGTTACCCAATCAGGGGTGGCGGGGAGCTGTTTTTT.

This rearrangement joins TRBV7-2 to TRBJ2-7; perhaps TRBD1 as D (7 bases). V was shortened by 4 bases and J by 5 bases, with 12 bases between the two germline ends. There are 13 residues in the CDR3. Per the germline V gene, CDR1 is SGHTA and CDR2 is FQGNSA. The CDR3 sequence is CASSSIRGDEQYV. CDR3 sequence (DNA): TGTGCCAGCAGCTCAATCAGGGGGGACGAGCAGTACGTC.

CDR3 protein: CATRDRGLHGYTF. Here the CDR3 DNA reads TGTGCCACCCGGGACAGGGGCCTGCATGGCTACACCTTC. The chain carries TRBV6-5 and TRBJ1-2, with 10 bases fitting TRBD1. After removal of 10 bases from V and 6 bases from J, the junction contained 8 bases not matched to a gene. The CDR3 runs to 13 residues. Germline V gene data show CDR1 as MNHEY and CDR2 as SVGAGI.

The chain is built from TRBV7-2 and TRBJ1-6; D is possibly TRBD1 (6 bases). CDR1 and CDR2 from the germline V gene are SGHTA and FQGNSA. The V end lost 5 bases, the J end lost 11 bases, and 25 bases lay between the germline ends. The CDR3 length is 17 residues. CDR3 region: CASSLSQWTVPPTPLHF. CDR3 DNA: TGTGCCAGCAGCCTCTCCCAGTGGACAGTCCCACCTACACCCCTCCACTTT.

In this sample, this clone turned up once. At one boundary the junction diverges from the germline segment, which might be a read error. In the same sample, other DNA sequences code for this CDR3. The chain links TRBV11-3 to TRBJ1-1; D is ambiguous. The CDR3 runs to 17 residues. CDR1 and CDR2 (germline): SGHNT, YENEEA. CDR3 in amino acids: CASSLGSGPEEYTEAFF. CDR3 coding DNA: TGTGCCAGCAGCTTAGGTTCCGGCCCAGAGGAGTACACTGAAGCTTTTTTT.

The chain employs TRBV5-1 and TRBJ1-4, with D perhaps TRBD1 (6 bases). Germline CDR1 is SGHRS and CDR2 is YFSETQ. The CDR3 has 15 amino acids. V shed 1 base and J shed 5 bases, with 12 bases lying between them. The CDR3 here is CASSLLGQQNEKLFF. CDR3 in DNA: TGCGCCAGCAGCTTGCTCGGACAGCAGAATGAAAAACTGTTTTTT.

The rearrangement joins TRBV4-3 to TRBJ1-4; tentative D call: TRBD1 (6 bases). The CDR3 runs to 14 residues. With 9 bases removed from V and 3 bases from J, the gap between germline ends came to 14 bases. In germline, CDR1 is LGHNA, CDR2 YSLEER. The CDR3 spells CASGRDTSNEKLFF. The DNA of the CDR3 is TGCGCCAGTGGCCGGGACACCTCTAATGAAAAACTGTTTTTT.

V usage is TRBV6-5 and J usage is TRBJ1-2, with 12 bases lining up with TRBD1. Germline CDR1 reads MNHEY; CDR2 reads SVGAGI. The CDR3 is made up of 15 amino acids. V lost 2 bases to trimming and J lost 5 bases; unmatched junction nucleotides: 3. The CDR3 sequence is CASSYPGQGAYGYTF. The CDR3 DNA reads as TGTGCCAGCAGTTACCCGGGACAGGGGGCATATGGCTACACCTTC.